This TCR beta chain comes out of a study of blood T cell repertoires in COVID-19. Study-level background: The United States, Italy and Spain provided the acute and convalescent COVID-19 samples. The analysed material was cDNA or gDNA that came from T cells, B-cell-depleted T cells, or PBMCs.

Authors' data handling: Cell counts per sample came from amplifying reference gene primers. Some clones are missing from TCRdb's copy, which holds only in-frame ones; the method was immunoSEQ multiplex PCR. D and trimming were read from the DNA, whereas the V and J calls and clone size are those reported in that table. Counted here are 75,000 to 90,000 clones, about 90% occurring once; the ten biggest clones make up about 6.3%. Patients of the Seattle cohort, enrolled during active infection, were followed longitudinally. Between the trimmed V and J ends, which lost 0 bases and 4 bases, there was a span of 15 bases. The CDR3 runs to 16 residues. CDR1 and CDR2 from the germline V gene are LNHDA and SQIVND (reference sequence).

Sequences were obtained from peripheral blood. V usage is TRBV19 and J usage is TRBJ1-2; D remains unclear. This receptor was taken from a man younger than 35 with COVID-19, enrolled during active disease. The CDR3 DNA reads as TGTGCCAGTAGTATAGATCCCGAGAGCAGGATCTATGGCTACACCTTC. Protein sequence: CASSIDPESRIYGYTF.